This T cell receptor (beta chain) was sequenced in a study of long-term antiretroviral therapy in people with HIV. Whole-study findings and limits: In HIV, the repertoires covered a tighter span of CDR3 lengths than in controls. Repertoire dominance by clones expanded before ART was seen at all time points.

The CDR3 extends over 15 amino acids. The V gene lost 7 bases and the J gene lost 5 bases, with 21 bases spanning the gap. Germline V gene data show CDR1 as MNHEY and CDR2 as SVGAGI. immunoSEQ v3.0 was run at survey level. The data were produced by immunoSEQ multiplex PCR, yet TCRdb's version contains in-frame clones alone and is incomplete. The data show some 20,000 clones, under 90% seen once. Notes on this clone: The antigen is not known.

The rearrangement uses TRBV6-5 and TRBJ2-7; D is possibly TRBD1 (5 bases). This TCR was sampled from a middle-aged man with HIV. The specimen comprised unsorted PBMCs, sampled about 2.5 years after starting antiretroviral therapy. The CDR3 is CASKPNQGSPDEQYF. DNA for the CDR3: TGTGCCAGCAAACCGAACCAGGGTTCTCCTGACGAGCAGTACTTC.